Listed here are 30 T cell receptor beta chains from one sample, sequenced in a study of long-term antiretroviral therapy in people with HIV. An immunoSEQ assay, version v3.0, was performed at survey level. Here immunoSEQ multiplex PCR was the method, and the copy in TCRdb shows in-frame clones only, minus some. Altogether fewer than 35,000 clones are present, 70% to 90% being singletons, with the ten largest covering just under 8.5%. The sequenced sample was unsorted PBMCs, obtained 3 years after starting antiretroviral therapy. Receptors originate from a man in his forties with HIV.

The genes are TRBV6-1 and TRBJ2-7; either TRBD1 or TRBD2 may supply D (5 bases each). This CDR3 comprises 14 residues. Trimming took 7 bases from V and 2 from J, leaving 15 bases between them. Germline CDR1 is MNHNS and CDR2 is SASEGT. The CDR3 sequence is CASTWEPGPYEQYF. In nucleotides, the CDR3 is TGTGCCAGCACCTGGGAGCCAGGGCCCTACGAGCAGTACTTC.

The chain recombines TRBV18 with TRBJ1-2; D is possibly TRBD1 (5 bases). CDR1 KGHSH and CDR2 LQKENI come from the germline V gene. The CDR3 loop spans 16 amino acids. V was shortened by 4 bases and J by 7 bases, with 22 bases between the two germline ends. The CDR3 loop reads CASSHSPGRLSSGYTF. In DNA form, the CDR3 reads TGTGCCAGCTCACACTCGCCGGGACGGCTGTCATCTGGCTACACCTTC.

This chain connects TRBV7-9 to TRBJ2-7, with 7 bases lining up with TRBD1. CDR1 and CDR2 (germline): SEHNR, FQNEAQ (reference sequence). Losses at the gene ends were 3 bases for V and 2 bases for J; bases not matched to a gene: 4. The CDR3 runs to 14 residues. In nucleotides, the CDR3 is TGTGCCAGCAGCTTGGGGACAGCTACCTACGAGCAGTACTTC. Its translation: CASSLGTATYEQYF.

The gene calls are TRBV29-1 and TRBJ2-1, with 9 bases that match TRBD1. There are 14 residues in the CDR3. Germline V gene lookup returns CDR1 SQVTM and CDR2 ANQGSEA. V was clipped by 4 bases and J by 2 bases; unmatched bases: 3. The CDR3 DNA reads TGCAGCGTTGCGGGGACAGGGCCCTACAATGAGCAGTTCTTC. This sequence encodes CSVAGTGPYNEQFF.

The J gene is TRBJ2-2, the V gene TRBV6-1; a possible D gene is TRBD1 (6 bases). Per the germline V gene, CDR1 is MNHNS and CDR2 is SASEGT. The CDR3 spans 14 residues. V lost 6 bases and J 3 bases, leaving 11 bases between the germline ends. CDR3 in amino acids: CASSTGYYTGELFF. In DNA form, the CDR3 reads TGTGCCAGCAGCACAGGGTATTACACCGGGGAGCTGTTTTTT.

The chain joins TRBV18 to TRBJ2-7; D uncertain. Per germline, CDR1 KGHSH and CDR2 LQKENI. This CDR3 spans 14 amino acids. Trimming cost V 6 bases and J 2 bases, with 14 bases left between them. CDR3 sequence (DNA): TGTGCCAGCTCCCGAGGCAGCCAGACCTACGAGCAGTACTTC. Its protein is CASSRGSQTYEQYF. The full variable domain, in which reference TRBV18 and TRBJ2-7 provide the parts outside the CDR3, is NAGVMQNPRHLVRRRGQEARLRCSPMKGHSHVYWYRQLPEEGLKFMVYLQKENIIDESGMPKERFSAEFPKEGPSILRIQQVVRGDSAAYFCASSRGSQTYEQYFGPGTRLTVT.

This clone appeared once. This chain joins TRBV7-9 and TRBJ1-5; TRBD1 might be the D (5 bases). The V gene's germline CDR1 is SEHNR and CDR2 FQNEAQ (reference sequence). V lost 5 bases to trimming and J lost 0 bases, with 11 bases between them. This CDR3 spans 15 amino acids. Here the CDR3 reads CASSAGTDSNQPQHF. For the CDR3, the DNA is TGTGCCAGCAGCGCTGGGACCGATAGCAATCAGCCCCAGCATTTT.

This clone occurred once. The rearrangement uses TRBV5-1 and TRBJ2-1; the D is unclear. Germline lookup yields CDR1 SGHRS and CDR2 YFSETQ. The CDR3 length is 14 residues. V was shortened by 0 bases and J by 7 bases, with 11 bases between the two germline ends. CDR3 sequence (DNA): TGCGCCAGCAGCTTGGCGAGCCTTTGGAATGAGCAGTTCTTC. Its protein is CASSLASLWNEQFF.

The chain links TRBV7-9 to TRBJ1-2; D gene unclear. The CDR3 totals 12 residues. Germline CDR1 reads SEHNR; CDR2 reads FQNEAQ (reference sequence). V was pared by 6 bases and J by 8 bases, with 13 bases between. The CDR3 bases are TGTGCCAGCAGAGGCGGGTCTGAGGGCTACACCTTC. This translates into CASRGGSEGYTF. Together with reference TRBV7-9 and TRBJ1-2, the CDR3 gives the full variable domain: DTGVSQNPRHKITKRGQNVTFRCDPISEHNRLYWYRQTLGQGPEFLTYFQNEAQLEKSRLLSDRFSAERPKGSFSTLEIQRTEQGDSAMYLCASRGGSEGYTFGSGTRLTVV.

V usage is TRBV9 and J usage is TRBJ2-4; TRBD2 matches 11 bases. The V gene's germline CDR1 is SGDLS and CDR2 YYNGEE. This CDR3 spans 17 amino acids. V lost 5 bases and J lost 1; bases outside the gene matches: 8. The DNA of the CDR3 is TGTGCCAGCAGTGTTAGCGGGGGGGCCGTTGCCAAAAACATTCAGTACTTC. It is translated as CASSVSGGAVAKNIQYF.

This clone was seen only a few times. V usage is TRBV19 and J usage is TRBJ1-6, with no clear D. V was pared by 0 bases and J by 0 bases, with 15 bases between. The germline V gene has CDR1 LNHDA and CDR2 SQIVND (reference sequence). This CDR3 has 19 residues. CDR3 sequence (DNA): TGTGCCAGTAGTATAGATCTGGTGAGGAGTAACTCCTATAATTCACCCCTCCACTTT. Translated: CASSIDLVRSNSYNSPLHF.

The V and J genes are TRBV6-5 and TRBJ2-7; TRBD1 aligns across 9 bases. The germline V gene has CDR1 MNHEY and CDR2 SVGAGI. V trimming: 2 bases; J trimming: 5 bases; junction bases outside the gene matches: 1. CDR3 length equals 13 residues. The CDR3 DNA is TGTGCCAGCAGTTACCGGACAGGGGACGAGCAGTACTTC. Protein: CASSYRTGDEQYF.

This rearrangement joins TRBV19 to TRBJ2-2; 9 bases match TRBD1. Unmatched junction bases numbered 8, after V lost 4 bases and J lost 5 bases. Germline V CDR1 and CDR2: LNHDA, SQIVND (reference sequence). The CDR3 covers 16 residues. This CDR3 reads CASSSPGQGETGELFF. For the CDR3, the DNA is TGTGCCAGTAGTAGCCCGGGACAGGGTGAAACCGGGGAGCTGTTTTTT.

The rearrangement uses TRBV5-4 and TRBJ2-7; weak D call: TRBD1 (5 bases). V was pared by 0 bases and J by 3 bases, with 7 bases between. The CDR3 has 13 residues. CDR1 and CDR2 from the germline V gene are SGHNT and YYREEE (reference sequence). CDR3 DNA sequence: TGTGCCAGCAGCTTGGAAAGGGGCTACGAGCAGTACTTC. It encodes CASSLERGYEQYF. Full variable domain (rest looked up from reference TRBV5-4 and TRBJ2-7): ETGVTQSPTHLIKTRGQQVTLRCSSQSGHNTVSWYQQALGQGPQFIFQYYREEENGRGNFPPRFSGLQFPNYSSELNVNALELDDSALYLCASSLERGYEQYFGPGTRLTVT.

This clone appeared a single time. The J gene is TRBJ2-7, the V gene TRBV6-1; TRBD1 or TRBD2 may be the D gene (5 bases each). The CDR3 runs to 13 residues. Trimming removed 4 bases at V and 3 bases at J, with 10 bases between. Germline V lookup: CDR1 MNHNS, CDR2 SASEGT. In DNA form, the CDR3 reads TGTGCCAGCAGTGTAGGGACCAACTACGAGCAGTACTTC. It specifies CASSVGTNYEQYF.

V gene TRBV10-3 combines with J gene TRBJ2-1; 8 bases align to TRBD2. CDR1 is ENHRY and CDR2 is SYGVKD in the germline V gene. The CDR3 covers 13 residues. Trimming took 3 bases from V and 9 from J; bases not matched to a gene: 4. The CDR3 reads CAISDREGSEQFF. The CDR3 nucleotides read TGTGCCATCAGTGACCGGGAGGGTAGTGAGCAGTTCTTC.

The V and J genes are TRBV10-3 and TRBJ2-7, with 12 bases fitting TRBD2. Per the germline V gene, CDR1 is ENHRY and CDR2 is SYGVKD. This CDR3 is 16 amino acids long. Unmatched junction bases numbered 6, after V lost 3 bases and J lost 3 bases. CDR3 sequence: CAISEGLAGGFYEQYF. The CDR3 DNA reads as TGTGCCATCAGTGAAGGGCTAGCGGGAGGGTTCTACGAGCAGTACTTC.

The CDR3 is CASSLGSSGANVLTF. The CDR3 region has the DNA TGTGCCAGCAGTTTAGGGAGCTCTGGGGCCAACGTCCTGACTTTC. V gene TRBV27 combines with J gene TRBJ2-6; maybe TRBD2 (5 bases). With 2 bases removed from V and 0 bases from J, the gap between germline ends came to 5 bases. Germline loops: CDR1 MNHEY, CDR2 SMNVEV (reference sequence). The CDR3 consists of 15 residues.

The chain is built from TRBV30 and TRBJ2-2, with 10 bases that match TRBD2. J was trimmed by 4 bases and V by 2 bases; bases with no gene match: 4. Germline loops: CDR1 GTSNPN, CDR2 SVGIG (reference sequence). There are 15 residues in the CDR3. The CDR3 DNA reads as TGTGCCTGGAGTATCAGCGGGGGGGGCACCGGGGAGCTGTTTTTT. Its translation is CAWSISGGGTGELFF.

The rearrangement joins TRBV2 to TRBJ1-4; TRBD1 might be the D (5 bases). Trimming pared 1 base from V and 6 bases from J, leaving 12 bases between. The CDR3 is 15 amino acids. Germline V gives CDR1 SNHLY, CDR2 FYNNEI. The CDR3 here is CASSEEAGKYEKLFF. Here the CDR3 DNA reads TGTGCCAGCAGTGAAGAGGCAGGGAAGTATGAAAAACTGTTTTTT.

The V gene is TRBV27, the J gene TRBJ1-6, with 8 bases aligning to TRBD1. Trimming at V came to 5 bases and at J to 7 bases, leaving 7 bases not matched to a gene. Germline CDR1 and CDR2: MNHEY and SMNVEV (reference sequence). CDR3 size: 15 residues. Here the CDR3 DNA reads TGTGCCAGCAGTGAACGGACAGGGCTGAATTCACCCCTCCACTTT. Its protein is CASSERTGLNSPLHF.

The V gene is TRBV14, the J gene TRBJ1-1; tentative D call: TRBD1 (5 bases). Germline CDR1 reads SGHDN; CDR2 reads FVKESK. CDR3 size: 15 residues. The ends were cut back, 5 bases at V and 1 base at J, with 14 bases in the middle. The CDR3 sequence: CASSDPGTANTEAFF. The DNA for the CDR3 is TGTGCCAGCAGCGACCCCGGGACCGCGAACACTGAAGCTTTCTTT.

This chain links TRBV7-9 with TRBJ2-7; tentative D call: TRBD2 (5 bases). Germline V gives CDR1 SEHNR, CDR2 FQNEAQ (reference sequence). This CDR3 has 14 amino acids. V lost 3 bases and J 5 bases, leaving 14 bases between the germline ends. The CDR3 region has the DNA TGTGCCAGCAGCTTCAGCGGAGGCCCTAACGAGCAGTACTTC. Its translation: CASSFSGGPNEQYF.

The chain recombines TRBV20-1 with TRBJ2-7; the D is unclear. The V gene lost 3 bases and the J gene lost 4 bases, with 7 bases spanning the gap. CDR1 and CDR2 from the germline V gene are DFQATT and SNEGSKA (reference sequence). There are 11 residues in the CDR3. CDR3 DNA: TGCAGTGCTAGGGATCCTTACGAGCAGTACTTC. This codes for CSARDPYEQYF.

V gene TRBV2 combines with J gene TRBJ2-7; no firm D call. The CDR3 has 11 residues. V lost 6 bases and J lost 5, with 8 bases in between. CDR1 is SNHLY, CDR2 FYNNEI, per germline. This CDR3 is CASRGVDEQYF. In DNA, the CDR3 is TGTGCCAGCAGGGGTGTGGACGAGCAGTACTTC. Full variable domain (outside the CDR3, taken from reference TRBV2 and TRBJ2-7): EPEVTQTPSHQVTQMGQEVILRCVPISNHLYFYWYRQILGQKVEFLVSFYNNEISEKSEIFDDQFSVERPDGSNFTLKIRSTKLEDSAMYFCASRGVDEQYFGPGTRLTVT.

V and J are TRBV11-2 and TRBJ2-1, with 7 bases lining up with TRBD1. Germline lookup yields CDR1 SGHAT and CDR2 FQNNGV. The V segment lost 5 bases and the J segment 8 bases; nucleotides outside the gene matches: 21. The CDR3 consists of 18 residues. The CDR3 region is CASSGTASTGPISYEQFF. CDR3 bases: TGTGCCAGCAGCGGAACAGCCTCGACAGGGCCCATTAGTTATGAGCAGTTCTTC.

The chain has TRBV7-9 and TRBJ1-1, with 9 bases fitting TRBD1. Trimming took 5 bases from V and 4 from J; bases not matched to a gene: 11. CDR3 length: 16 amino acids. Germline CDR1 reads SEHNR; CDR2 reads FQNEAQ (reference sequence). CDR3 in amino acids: CASSPSPTGGFTEAFF. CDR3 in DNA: TGTGCCAGCAGCCCGAGCCCGACAGGGGGATTCACTGAAGCTTTCTTT.

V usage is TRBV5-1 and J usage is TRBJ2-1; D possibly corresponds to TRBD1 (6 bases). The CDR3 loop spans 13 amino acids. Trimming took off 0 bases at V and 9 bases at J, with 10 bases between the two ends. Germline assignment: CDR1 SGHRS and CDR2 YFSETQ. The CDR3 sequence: CASSLGRGSEQFF. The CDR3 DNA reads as TGCGCCAGCAGCTTGGGAAGGGGGAGTGAGCAGTTCTTC.

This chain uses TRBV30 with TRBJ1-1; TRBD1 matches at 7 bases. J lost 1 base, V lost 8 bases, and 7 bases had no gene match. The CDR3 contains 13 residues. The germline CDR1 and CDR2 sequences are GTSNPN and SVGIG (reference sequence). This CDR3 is CAGDRVENTEAFF. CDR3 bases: TGTGCCGGCGACAGGGTTGAGAACACTGAAGCTTTCTTT. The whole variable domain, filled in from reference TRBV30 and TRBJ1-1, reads SQTIHQWPATLVQPVGSPLSLECTVEGTSNPNLYWYRQAAGRGLQLLFYSVGIGQISSEVPQNLSASRPQDRQFILSSKKLLLSDSGFYLCAGDRVENTEAFFGQGTRLTVV.

CDR3 sequence: CASSYFDRSPYEQYF. The CDR3, as DNA: TGTGCCAGCAGTTACTTCGACAGGAGCCCCTACGAGCAGTACTTC. The rearrangement joins TRBV6-6 to TRBJ2-7; the D gene is possibly TRBD1 (6 bases). V was pared by 1 base and J by 2 bases, with 12 bases between. The CDR3 spans 15 residues. Per the germline V gene, CDR1 is MNHNY and CDR2 is SVGAGI (reference sequence).